Listed below are T cell receptor beta chains from one sample, sequenced in a study of T cells after yellow fever vaccination. TCRdb re-analysed the 5' RACE reads in MiXCR, keeping a single row per CDR3 protein. The profile shows 300,000 to 450,000 distinct CDR3 sequences, about 8.3% of them singletons. Sequenced material: PBMCs, taken approximately 47 days after the first yellow fever vaccination. The receptors shown here come from a man between 18 and 35 years old who received the YFV17D yellow fever vaccine. CDR3s include the opening cysteine and the closing phenylalanine or tryptophan. Fields, in order: D gene, clone size, CDR3 length, J gene, V gene, CDR3 protein, CDR3 DNA. A D gene is named only where the DNA matches it firmly. Expanded clones get a size class; other rows say once, few or many, or leave the size out.

.,.,14,TRBJ1-2,TRBV7-2,CASSGPRENYGYTF,TGTGCCAGCAGCGGGCCGCGGGAAAACTATGGCTACACCTTC
TRBD1,.,15,TRBJ1-1,TRBV5-1,CVSRRTGGANTEAFF,TGCGTCAGCAGGAGGACAGGGGGCGCGAACACTGAAGCTTTCTTT
TRBD2,.,16,TRBJ2-5,TRBV5-5,CASSRPGTSGRETQYF,TGTGCCAGCAGCCGTCCCGGGACTAGCGGGAGGGAGACCCAGTACTTC
.,.,15,TRBJ2-1,TRBV12-3/TRBV12-4,CASSLRAVTYNEQFF,TGTGCCAGCAGTCTCAGGGCCGTCACCTACAATGAGCAGTTCTTC
.,.,16,TRBJ2-5,TRBV5-4,CASSPRSSSGGETQYF,TGTGCCAGCAGCCCACGCTCCTCTTCTGGGGGAGAGACCCAGTACTTC
.,.,15,TRBJ1-4,TRBV7-9,CASSFLGLSGEKLFF,TGTGCCAGCAGCTTTTTGGGACTATCAGGTGAAAAACTGTTTTTT
.,many,11,TRBJ2-1,TRBV24-1,CATSDYNEQFF,TGTGCCACCAGTGACTACAATGAGCAGTTCTTC
.,few,14,TRBJ2-7,TRBV27,CASSLNTDSYEQYF,TGTGCCAGCAGTTTGAACACGGATTCCTACGAGCAGTACTTC
.,.,14,TRBJ1-2,TRBV7-8,CASSLEVAHYGYTF,TGTGCCAGCAGCCTGGAGGTTGCCCACTATGGCTACACCTTC
.,few,15,TRBJ2-3,TRBV27,CASSPRTQSTDTQYF,TGTGCCAGCAGTCCACGGACACAAAGCACAGATACGCAGTATTTT
.,.,13,TRBJ2-1,TRBV5-1,CASSSGTINEQFF,TGCGCCAGCAGCTCCGGGACCATCAATGAGCAGTTCTTC
TRBD1,many,15,TRBJ2-5,TRBV11-2,CASSLLRTGKETQYF,TGTGCCAGCAGCTTACTCCGGACAGGAAAAGAGACCCAGTACTTC
.,.,14,TRBJ1-4,TRBV3-1,CASSQEGRDEKLFF,TGTGCCAGCAGCCAAGAAGGCAGGGACGAAAAACTGTTTTTT
TRBD1,.,14,TRBJ1-5,TRBV12-3/TRBV12-4,CASSHRGPDQPQHF,TGTGCCAGCAGTCACAGGGGGCCGGATCAGCCCCAGCATTTT
TRBD2,few,16,TRBJ2-1,TRBV20-1,CSARDEGRGAYNEQFF,TGCAGTGCTAGAGATGAAGGACGGGGGGCCTACAATGAGCAGTTCTTC
.,.,15,TRBJ1-5,TRBV4-2,CASSQDWGAHQPQHF,TGTGCCAGCAGCCAAGATTGGGGGGCCCATCAGCCCCAGCATTTT
TRBD2,.,17,TRBJ2-3,TRBV4-2,CASSQAGTSGGTDTQYF,TGTGCCAGCAGCCAAGCCGGGACTAGCGGGGGTACAGATACGCAGTATTTT
.,few,16,TRBJ2-5,TRBV7-2,CASSIRGLALGETQYF,TGTGCCAGCAGCATTCGCGGTCTAGCGTTGGGAGAGACCCAGTACTTC
TRBD2,many,14,TRBJ2-1,TRBV19,CASTGLAGYNEQFF,TGTGCCAGCACAGGACTAGCGGGGTACAATGAGCAGTTCTTC
.,few,13,TRBJ1-2,TRBV4-3,CASSQDLGTSYTF,TGCGCCAGCAGCCAAGATCTGGGGACTAGCTACACCTTC
.,few,16,TRBJ1-5,TRBV19,CARTRGTGLGNQPQHF,TGTGCCAGAACCAGGGGAACAGGTTTGGGCAATCAGCCCCAGCATTTT
TRBD1,many,18,TRBJ1-1,TRBV7-2,CASSPRRTGNEWRTEAFF,TGTGCCAGCAGCCCCCGCCGGACAGGGAATGAATGGAGGACTGAAGCTTTCTTT
TRBD1,few,15,TRBJ2-1,TRBV6-2/TRBV6-3,CASSYRTGIGNEQFF,TGTGCCAGCAGTTACAGGACAGGGATTGGCAATGAGCAGTTCTTC
.,.,15,TRBJ2-1,TRBV20-1,CSAHDFVRGYNEQFF,TGCAGTGCGCACGATTTCGTTAGGGGGTACAATGAGCAGTTCTTC
.,.,14,TRBJ1-1,TRBV7-2,CASSFRSASPEAFF,TGTGCCAGCAGCTTTCGCAGTGCCTCCCCTGAAGCTTTCTTT
TRBD2,few,14,TRBJ2-7,TRBV5-8,CASTLSGLTYEQYF,TGTGCCAGCACCCTTAGCGGGTTGACCTACGAGCAGTACTTC
.,.,16,TRBJ2-2,TRBV11-2,CASSLDRAKYTGELFF,TGTGCCAGCAGCTTAGATAGGGCCAAATACACCGGGGAGCTGTTTTTT
.,.,15,TRBJ1-4,TRBV27,CASRPTRVASEKLFF,TGTGCCAGCAGACCGACGCGGGTGGCCAGTGAAAAACTGTTTTTT
.,many,16,TRBJ1-2,TRBV5-1,CASSFQEASGVYGYTF,TGCGCCAGCAGCTTCCAAGAAGCGTCGGGCGTCTATGGCTACACCTTC
TRBD1,.,16,TRBJ2-7,TRBV18,CASSQIRTGSVYEQYF,TGTGCCAGCTCACAGATTCGGACAGGGAGTGTCTACGAGCAGTACTTC
.,once,14,TRBJ2-7,TRBV13,CASTRGGSSYEQYF,TGTGCCAGCACCCGAGGTGGATCTTCCTACGAGCAGTACTTC
.,.,13,TRBJ2-7,TRBV20-1,CSASPGLHYEQYF,TGCAGTGCTAGTCCGGGACTCCACTACGAGCAGTACTTC
TRBD1,.,16,TRBJ2-7,TRBV6-1,CASLPAIGTGTYEQYF,TGTGCCAGCCTTCCGGCGATCGGGACAGGAACCTACGAGCAGTACTTC
.,few,16,TRBJ1-4,TRBV7-2,CASSSLTGGTNEKLFF,TGTGCCAGCAGCTCCCTAACTGGGGGCACTAATGAAAAACTGTTTTTT
TRBD2,few,15,TRBJ2-5,TRBV20-1,CSARDPAGDQETQYF,TGCAGTGCTAGAGATCCAGCGGGGGACCAAGAGACCCAGTACTTC
TRBD1,.,15,TRBJ2-1,TRBV7-9,CASSWPGQATEGQFF,TGTGCCAGCAGCTGGCCGGGACAGGCGACCGAAGGGCAGTTCTTC
TRBD2,.,17,TRBJ2-1,TRBV20-1,CSAPGTSGGSSYNEQFF,TGCAGTGCTCCTGGGACTAGCGGGGGGTCTTCCTACAATGAGCAGTTCTTC
.,few,18,TRBJ2-3,TRBV11-2,CASSFLGRRGGVIDTQYF,TGTGCCAGCAGCTTTCTTGGCCGTCGAGGGGGGGTTATAGATACGCAGTATTTT
.,few,14,TRBJ1-5,TRBV6-5,CASSYPQAHQPQHF,TGTGCCAGCAGTTACCCCCAGGCCCATCAGCCCCAGCATTTT
TRBD2,many,17,TRBJ2-3,TRBV7-2,CASSLGVSGGGTDTQYF,TGTGCCAGCAGCTTAGGTGTTAGCGGGGGGGGCACAGATACGCAGTATTTT
.,.,12,TRBJ1-1,TRBV12-3/TRBV12-4,CASSYREEAAFF,TGTGCCAGCAGCTACAGGGAGGAGGCGGCTTTCTTT
TRBD2,.,15,TRBJ2-2,TRBV28,CASSSGGGNTGELFF,TGTGCCAGCAGTTCCGGCGGGGGGAACACCGGGGAGCTGTTTTTT
TRBD1,few,14,TRBJ1-2,TRBV5-1,CASGRQGQDYGYTF,TGCGCCAGCGGTAGACAGGGTCAGGACTATGGCTACACCTTC
.,few,17,TRBJ2-1,TRBV4-3,CASSQVLQKSSYNEQFF,TGCGCCAGCAGCCAAGTGTTGCAGAAATCCTCCTACAATGAGCAGTTCTTC
TRBD1,.,15,TRBJ2-3,TRBV5-1,CASSLGTATSDTQYF,TGCGCCAGCAGCCTCGGGACAGCAACATCTGATACGCAGTATTTT
.,few,12,TRBJ2-3,TRBV30,CAWSLESDTQYF,TGTGCCTGGAGTCTAGAATCAGATACGCAGTATTTT
.,few,12,TRBJ2-3,TRBV14,CASSLTVNTQYF,TGTGCCAGCAGCCTAACGGTCAATACGCAGTATTTT